The T cell receptor beta chain described here comes from a study of technical replicates of blood from a few donors. Method: immunoSEQ multiplex PCR; TCRdb's copy keeps in-frame clones and lacks some. The sample records some 71,000 clones, nearly 98% being singletons. Trimming pared 5 bases from V and 4 bases from J, leaving 11 bases between. This CDR3 spans 13 amino acids. From germline, CDR1 is MNHEY and CDR2 SMNVEV (reference sequence). The sequenced sample consisted of T cells isolated from PBMCs. The clonotype was recovered from a human donor in good health. This rearrangement joins TRBV27 to TRBJ1-2; D is ambiguous. The DNA of the CDR3 is TGTGCCAGCAGTCCGGAGGGTACCTATGGCTACACCTTC. Translating it yields CASSPEGTYGYTF.